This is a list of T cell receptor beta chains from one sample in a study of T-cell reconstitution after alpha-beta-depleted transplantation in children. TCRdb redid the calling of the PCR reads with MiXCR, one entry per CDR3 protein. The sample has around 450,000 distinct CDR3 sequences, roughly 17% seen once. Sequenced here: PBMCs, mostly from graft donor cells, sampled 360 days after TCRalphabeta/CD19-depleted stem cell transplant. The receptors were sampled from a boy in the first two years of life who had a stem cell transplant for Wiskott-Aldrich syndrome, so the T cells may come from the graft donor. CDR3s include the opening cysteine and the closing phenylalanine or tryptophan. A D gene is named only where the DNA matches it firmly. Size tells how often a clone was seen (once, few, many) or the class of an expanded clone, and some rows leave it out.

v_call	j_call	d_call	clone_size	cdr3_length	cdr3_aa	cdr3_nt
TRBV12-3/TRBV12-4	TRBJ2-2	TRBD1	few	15	CASSPYRGDTGELFF	TGTGCCAGCAGTCCCTACAGGGGCGACACCGGGGAGCTGTTTTTT
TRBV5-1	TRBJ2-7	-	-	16	CASSPSPAARSYEQYF	TGCGCCAGCAGCCCTTCACCCGCAGCAAGATCGTACGAGCAGTACTTC
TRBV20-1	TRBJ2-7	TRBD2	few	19	CSARDTTGTSGLSPYEQYF	TGCAGTGCTAGAGATACTACCGGGACTAGCGGGCTATCGCCCTACGAGCAGTACTTC
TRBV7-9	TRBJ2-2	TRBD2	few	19	CASSPPQATRGANTGELFF	TGTGCCAGCAGCCCCCCCCAAGCCACCCGGGGGGCGAACACCGGGGAGCTGTTTTTT
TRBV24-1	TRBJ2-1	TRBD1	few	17	CATSDHPRDRGRNEQFF	TGTGCCACCAGTGATCATCCCCGGGACAGGGGGAGAAATGAGCAGTTCTTC
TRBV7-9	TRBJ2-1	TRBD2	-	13	CASSSGLANEQFF	TGTGCCAGCAGCTCCGGACTAGCCAATGAGCAGTTCTTC
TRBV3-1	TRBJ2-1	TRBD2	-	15	CASSQVGTSYNEQFF	TGTGCCAGCAGCCAAGTGGGGACTAGTTACAATGAGCAGTTCTTC
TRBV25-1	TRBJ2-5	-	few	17	CASSEWGGGGRQETQYF	TGTGCCAGCAGTGAATGGGGAGGGGGCGGGAGGCAAGAGACCCAGTACTTC
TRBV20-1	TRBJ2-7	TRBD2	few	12	CSASLLAGPQYF	TGCAGTGCTAGTCTACTAGCGGGTCCACAGTACTTC
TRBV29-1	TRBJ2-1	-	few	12	CSVPKGGAEQFF	TGCAGCGTCCCAAAGGGGGGCGCTGAGCAGTTCTTC
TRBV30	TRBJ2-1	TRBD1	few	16	CAWRGAGTETYNEQFF	TGTGCCTGGAGGGGGGCCGGGACAGAAACCTACAATGAGCAGTTCTTC
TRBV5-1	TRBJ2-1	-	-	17	CASSLGAGLGPYNEQFF	TGCGCCAGCAGCTTGGGGGCGGGCTTGGGTCCCTACAATGAGCAGTTCTTC
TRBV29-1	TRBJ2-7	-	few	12	CSVSGPTYEQYF	TGCAGCGTAAGCGGACCTACCTACGAGCAGTACTTC
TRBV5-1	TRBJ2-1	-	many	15	CASSLVLGVYNEQFF	TGCGCCAGCAGCTTGGTTTTGGGAGTGTACAATGAGCAGTTCTTC
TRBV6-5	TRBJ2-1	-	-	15	CASSYEWAPYNEQFF	TGTGCCAGCAGTTACGAGTGGGCCCCTTACAATGAGCAGTTCTTC
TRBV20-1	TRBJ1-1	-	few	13	CSARGQVNTEAFF	TGCAGTGCTAGAGGACAGGTCAACACTGAAGCTTTCTTT
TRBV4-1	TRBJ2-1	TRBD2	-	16	CASSPIWTSGGDEQFF	TGCGCCAGCAGCCCGATATGGACTAGCGGGGGTGATGAGCAGTTCTTC
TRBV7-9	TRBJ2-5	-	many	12	CASSFPWETQYF	TGTGCCAGCAGCTTCCCATGGGAGACCCAGTACTTC
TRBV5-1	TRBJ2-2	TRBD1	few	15	CASSGTGKNTGELFF	TGCGCCAGCAGCGGGACAGGGAAGAACACCGGGGAGCTGTTTTTT
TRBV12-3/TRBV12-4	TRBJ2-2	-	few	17	CASSPSRGSANTGELFF	TGTGCCAGCAGTCCTTCCCGTGGGAGTGCGAACACCGGGGAGCTGTTTTTT
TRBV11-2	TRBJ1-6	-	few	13	CASAGTVNSPLHF	TGTGCCAGCGCCGGGACGGTAAATTCACCCCTCCACTTT
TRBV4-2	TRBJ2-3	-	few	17	CASSQAKLPLLTDTQYF	TGTGCCAGCAGCCAAGCGAAGCTACCGCTCCTCACAGATACGCAGTATTTT
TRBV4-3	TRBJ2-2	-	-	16	CASSQTRLVRPGELFF	TGCGCCAGCAGCCAAACACGACTAGTAAGACCCGGGGAGCTGTTTTTT
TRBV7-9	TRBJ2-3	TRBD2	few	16	CASSLALAGDADTQYF	TGTGCCAGCAGCTTAGCCCTAGCGGGAGACGCAGATACGCAGTATTTT
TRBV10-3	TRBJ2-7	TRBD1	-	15	CAISVGQGASYEQYF	TGTGCCATCAGTGTGGGACAGGGGGCGAGTTACGAGCAGTACTTC
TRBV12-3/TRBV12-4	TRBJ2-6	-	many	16	CASKGTPPDRANVLTF	TGTGCCAGCAAAGGGACACCCCCGGATAGGGCCAACGTCCTGACTTTC
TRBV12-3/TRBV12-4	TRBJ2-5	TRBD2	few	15	CASSLARLAGETQYF	TGTGCCAGCAGTTTAGCGCGACTAGCGGGAGAGACCCAGTACTTC
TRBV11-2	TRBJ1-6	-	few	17	CASSLDALQGRGSPLHF	TGTGCCAGCAGCTTAGATGCTCTTCAGGGGCGGGGGTCACCCCTCCACTTT
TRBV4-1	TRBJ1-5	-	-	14	CASSAVGGNQPQHF	TGCGCCAGCAGCGCAGTGGGGGGGAATCAGCCCCAGCATTTT
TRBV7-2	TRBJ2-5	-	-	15	CASSLGGVGRETQYF	TGTGCCAGCAGCTTAGGCGGGGTCGGGCGAGAGACCCAGTACTTC
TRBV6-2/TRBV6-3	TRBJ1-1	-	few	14	CASSYQGLNTEAFF	TGTGCCAGCAGTTACCAGGGCTTGAACACTGAAGCTTTCTTT
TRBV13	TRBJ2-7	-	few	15	CASSSLGRDPYEQYF	TGTGCCAGCAGCTCCCTGGGCAGGGACCCCTACGAGCAGTACTTC
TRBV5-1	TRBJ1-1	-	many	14	CASSLGGIGTEAFF	TGCGCCAGCAGCTTGGGGGGAATCGGCACTGAAGCTTTCTTT
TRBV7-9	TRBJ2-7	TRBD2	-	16	CASSFTLLAGVHEQYF	TGTGCCAGCAGCTTCACCCTACTAGCGGGAGTCCACGAGCAGTACTTC
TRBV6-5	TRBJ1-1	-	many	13	CASSYTGNTEAFF	TGTGCCAGCAGTTATACGGGAAACACTGAAGCTTTCTTT
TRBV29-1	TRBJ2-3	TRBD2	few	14	CSGTSVSSTDTQYF	TGCAGCGGAACTAGCGTCTCTAGCACAGATACGCAGTATTTT
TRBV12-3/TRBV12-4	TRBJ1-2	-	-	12	CASSLWGKGYTF	TGTGCCAGCAGTTTATGGGGGAAGGGCTACACCTTC
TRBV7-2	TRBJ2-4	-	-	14	CASSLVERGYIQYF	TGTGCCAGCAGCTTAGTGGAGAGAGGCTACATTCAGTACTTC
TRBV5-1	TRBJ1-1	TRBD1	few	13	CASRSTGGTEAFF	TGCGCCAGTCGCTCTACAGGGGGAACTGAAGCTTTCTTT
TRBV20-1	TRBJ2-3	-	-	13	CSASSARTDTQYF	TGCAGTGCTAGTTCGGCCCGCACAGATACGCAGTATTTT
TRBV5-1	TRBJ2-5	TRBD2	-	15	CASSLFNGGEETQYF	TGCGCCAGCAGCTTGTTTAACGGGGGGGAAGAGACCCAGTACTTC
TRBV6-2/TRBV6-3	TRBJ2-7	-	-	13	CASKDRALDEQYF	TGTGCCAGCAAGGACCGGGCCTTAGACGAGCAGTACTTC
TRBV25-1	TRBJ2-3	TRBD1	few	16	CASGGRPGQTTDTQYF	TGTGCCAGCGGCGGTCGTCCGGGACAGACTACAGATACGCAGTATTTT
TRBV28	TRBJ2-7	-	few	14	CASSLGLLSYEQYF	TGTGCCAGCAGTTTAGGTTTGTTATCCTACGAGCAGTACTTC
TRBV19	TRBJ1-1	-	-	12	CASRGKDTEAFF	TGTGCCAGTAGAGGGAAGGACACTGAAGCTTTCTTT
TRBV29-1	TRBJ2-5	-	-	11	CSGGVQETQYF	TGCAGCGGGGGGGTCCAGGAGACCCAGTACTTC
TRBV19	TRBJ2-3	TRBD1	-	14	CASSISQGMNTQYF	TGTGCCAGTAGTATCTCACAGGGGATGAATACGCAGTATTTT
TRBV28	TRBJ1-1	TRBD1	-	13	CASRGQGATEAFF	TGTGCCAGCAGAGGACAGGGGGCTACTGAAGCTTTCTTT
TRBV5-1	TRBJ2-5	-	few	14	CASSSVAPRETQYF	TGCGCCAGCAGCTCCGTTGCCCCACGAGAGACCCAGTACTTC
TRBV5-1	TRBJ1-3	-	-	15	CASRLGTSSGNTIYF	TGCGCCAGCAGACTAGGAACAAGCTCTGGAAACACCATATATTTT
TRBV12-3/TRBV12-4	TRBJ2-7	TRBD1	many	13	CASSRTGPYEQYF	TGTGCCAGCAGTCGGACAGGGCCCTACGAGCAGTACTTC
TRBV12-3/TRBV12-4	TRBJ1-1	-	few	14	CASRNRVTNTEAFF	TGTGCCAGCCGGAACAGGGTGACGAACACTGAAGCTTTCTTT
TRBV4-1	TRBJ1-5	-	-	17	CASSQAPEGGEYQPQHF	TGCGCCAGCAGCCAAGCCCCTGAGGGGGGAGAATACCAGCCCCAGCATTTT
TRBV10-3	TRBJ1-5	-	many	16	CAISESAPGSNQPQHF	TGTGCCATCAGTGAGTCCGCCCCGGGTAGCAATCAGCCCCAGCATTTT
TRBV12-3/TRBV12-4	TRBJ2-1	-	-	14	CASSLRLVVNEQFF	TGTGCCAGCAGTTTACGGCTAGTTGTCAATGAGCAGTTCTTC